The following is a T cell receptor (beta chain) sequence with its context. The antigen is not known. cDNA carried unique molecular identifiers, and a universal primer site was added by template switching. TCRdb used MiXCR to reprocess the 5' RACE reads, holding one entry per CDR3 protein. The sample lists 1,800,000 or so distinct CDR3 sequences; about 32% were seen once. The sample belongs to a study of identical twins. Overall study results and limits: Those out-of-frame alpha sequences shared by twins showed an excess of low generation probability.

The CDR3 consists of 10 residues. Germline V lookup: CDR1 ENHRY, CDR2 SYGVKD. The sequencing sample was made of cord blood. This receptor was identified in a newborn girl in good health. V is TRBV10-3 and J is TRBJ1-5; D call uncertain. CDR3: CRGGNQPQHF. Written as DNA, the CDR3 is TGTCGGGGAGGCAATCAGCCCCAGCATTTT.